This TCR beta chain is drawn from a study of response to subunit inactivated influenza vaccine. Whole-study results and caveats: Each seasonal influenza vaccination recruits few new T cells, the authors suggested.

CDR1 MNHEY and CDR2 SVGAGI come from the germline V gene. V lost 4 bases, J lost 9 bases, and 12 bases stayed unmatched. This CDR3 has 15 amino acids. MiXCR, applied by TCRdb to the RT-PCR reads, yields one record per CDR3 protein. The sample lists more than 400,000 distinct CDR3 sequences; under 8.5% were seen once. In the case of this clonotype: Its specificity is unknown.

The TCR originated in a man in his fifties or sixties who received an inactivated influenza vaccine. The sample consisted of PBMCs from blood, taken around 25 months after vaccination. V usage is TRBV6-5 and J usage is TRBJ1-5, with 7 bases aligning to TRBD1. CDR3 protein: CASSLTGSGSWPQHF. Here the CDR3 DNA reads TGTGCCAGCAGTTTGACAGGGTCAGGGTCGTGGCCCCAGCATTTT.